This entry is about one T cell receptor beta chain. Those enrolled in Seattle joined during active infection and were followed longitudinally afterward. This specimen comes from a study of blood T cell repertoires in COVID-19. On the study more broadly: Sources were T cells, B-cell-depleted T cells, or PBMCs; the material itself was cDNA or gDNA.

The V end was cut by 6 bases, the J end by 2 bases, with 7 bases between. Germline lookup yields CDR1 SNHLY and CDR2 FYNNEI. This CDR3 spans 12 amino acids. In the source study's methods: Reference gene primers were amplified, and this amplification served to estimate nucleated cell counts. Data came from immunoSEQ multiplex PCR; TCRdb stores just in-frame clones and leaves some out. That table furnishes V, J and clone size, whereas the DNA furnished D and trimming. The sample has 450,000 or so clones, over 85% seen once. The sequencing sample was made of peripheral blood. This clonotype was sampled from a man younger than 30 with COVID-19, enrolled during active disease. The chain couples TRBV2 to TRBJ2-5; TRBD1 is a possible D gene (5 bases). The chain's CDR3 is CASRGRQETQYF. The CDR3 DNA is TGTGCCAGCAGGGGGCGGCAAGAGACCCAGTACTTC.